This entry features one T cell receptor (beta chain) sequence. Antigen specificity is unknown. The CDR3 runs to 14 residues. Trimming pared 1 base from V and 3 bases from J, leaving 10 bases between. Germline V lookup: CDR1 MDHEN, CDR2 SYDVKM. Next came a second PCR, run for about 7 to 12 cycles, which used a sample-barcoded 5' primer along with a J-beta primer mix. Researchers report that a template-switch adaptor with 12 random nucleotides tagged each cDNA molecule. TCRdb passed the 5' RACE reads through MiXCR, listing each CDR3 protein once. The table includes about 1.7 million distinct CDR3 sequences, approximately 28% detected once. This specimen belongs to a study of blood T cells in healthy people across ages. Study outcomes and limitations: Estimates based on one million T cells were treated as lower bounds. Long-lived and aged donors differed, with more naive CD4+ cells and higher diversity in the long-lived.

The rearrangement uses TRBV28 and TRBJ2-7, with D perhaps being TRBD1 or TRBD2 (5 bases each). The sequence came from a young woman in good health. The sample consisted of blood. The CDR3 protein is CASSLLGTNYEQYF. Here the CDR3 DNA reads TGTGCCAGCAGTTTATTAGGGACCAACTACGAGCAGTACTTC.